This T cell receptor beta chain came from a study of T cells in Graves' hyperthyroidism and ophthalmopathy. RNA transcripts provided the source from which TCR beta CDR3 regions were amplified. First-round RT-PCR targeting the TCR CDR3 was performed with the HTBI primer set. MiXCR, run by TCRdb on the multiplex PCR reads, gives a single entry per CDR3 protein. The top ten clones hold over 10% of a sample with hundreds of thousands of distinct CDR3 sequences, roughly 14% of them seen once. A Clinical Activity Score of at least 3, a NOSPECS grade of at least 4 and a duration under 3 months were recorded in the ophthalmopathy patients. With V trimmed by 4 bases and J by 6 bases, 9 bases remained unmatched. The CDR3 has 15 amino acids. In germline, CDR1 is LNHDA, CDR2 SQIVND (reference sequence). This clonotype has a handful of counts.

The chain uses TRBV19 and TRBJ1-2; TRBD1 aligns across 9 bases. The receptor comes from a man younger than 35 with Graves' ophthalmopathy. Sequenced sample: blood. The CDR3 DNA sequence: TGTGCCAGTAGTACGGGACAGGGTAGAGGAAATGGCTACACCTTC. It is translated as CASSTGQGRGNGYTF.